This T cell receptor (beta chain) was captured by sequencing in a study of control samples from healthy donors and cancer patients. Produced via immunoSEQ multiplex PCR; TCRdb's table is partial and in-frame only. This table holds roughly 130,000 clones, about 93% found once. CDR1 is LNHDA, CDR2 SQIVND, per germline (reference sequence). V dropped 3 bases and J dropped 2 bases, with 8 bases sitting between them. This CDR3 spans 14 amino acids. This clonotype was sampled from a young man in good health. Specimen: blood. The chain has TRBV19 and TRBJ1-5; no definite D call. CDR3 in amino acids: CASSMPQRNQPQHF. The DNA for the CDR3 is TGTGCCAGTAGTATGCCTCAACGCAATCAGCCCCAGCATTTT.